This T cell receptor beta chain was recovered during a study of early T cells in non-severe SARS-CoV-2 infection. About the study: Sequencing targeted bulk RNA from unsorted whole blood, leaving chains unpaired.

The CDR3 extends over 15 amino acids. Germline CDR1 reads SEHNR; CDR2 reads FQNEAQ (reference sequence). Trimming at V came to 3 bases and at J to 0 bases, leaving 2 bases not matched to a gene. Each CDR3 protein is one row after TCRdb ran MiXCR on the 5' RACE reads. The sample consists of more than 35,000 distinct CDR3 sequences, about 5% of them appearing once. At least ten counts were recorded for this clonotype. This receptor was taken from an adult who was a healthcare worker with PCR-confirmed SARS-CoV-2 infection or an uninfected control (not recorded which). Sequenced material: whole blood. This sequence joins TRBV7-9 and TRBJ1-3; 7 bases match TRBD1. CDR3 nucleotide sequence: TGTGCCAGCAGCTTGACAGGGAGCTCTGGAAACACCATATATTTT. This translates into CASSLTGSSGNTIYF.